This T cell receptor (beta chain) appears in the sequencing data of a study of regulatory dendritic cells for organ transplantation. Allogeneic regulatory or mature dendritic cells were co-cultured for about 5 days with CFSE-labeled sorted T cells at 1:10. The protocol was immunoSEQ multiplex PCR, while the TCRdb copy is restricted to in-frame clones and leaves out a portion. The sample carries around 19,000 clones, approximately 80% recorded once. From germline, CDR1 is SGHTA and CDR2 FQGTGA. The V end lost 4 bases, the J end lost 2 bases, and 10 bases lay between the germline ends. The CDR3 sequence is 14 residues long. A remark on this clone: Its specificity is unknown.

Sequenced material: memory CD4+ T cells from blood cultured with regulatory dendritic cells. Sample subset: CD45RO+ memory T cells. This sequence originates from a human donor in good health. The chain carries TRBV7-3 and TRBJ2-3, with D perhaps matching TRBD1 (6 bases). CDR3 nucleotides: TGTGCCAGCAGCTCCCAGGGGTACACAGATACGCAGTATTTT. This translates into CASSSQGYTDTQYF.